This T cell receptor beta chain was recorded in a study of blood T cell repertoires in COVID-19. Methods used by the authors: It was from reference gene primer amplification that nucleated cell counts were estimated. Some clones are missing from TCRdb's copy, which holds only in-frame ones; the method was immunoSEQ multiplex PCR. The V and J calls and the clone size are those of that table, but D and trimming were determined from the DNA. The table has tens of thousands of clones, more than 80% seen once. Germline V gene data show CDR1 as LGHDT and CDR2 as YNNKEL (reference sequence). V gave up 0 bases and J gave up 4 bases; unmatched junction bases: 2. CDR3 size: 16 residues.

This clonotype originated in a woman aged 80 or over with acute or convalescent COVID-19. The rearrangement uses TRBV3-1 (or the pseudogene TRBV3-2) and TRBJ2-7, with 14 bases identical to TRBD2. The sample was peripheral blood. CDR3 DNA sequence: TGTGCCAGCAGCCAAGATCGACTAGCGGGGGGGTACGAGCAGTACTTC. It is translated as CASSQDRLAGGYEQYF.